This T cell receptor beta chain was sequenced during a study of OX40 agonist ivuxolimab in advanced cancers. Points from the study as a whole: At 0.1 to 3.0 mg/kg, CD4+ and CD8+ blood T cells expanded clonally by week 6.

The V segment lost 6 bases and the J segment 7 bases; nucleotides outside the gene matches: 10. The length of the CDR3 is 15 residues. Germline V CDR1 and CDR2: MNHEY, SVGAGI. The table came from immunoSEQ multiplex PCR; TCRdb's copy has only in-frame clones and leaves some out. The sample lists roughly 62,000 clones; 85% were seen once. Regarding this clone: Its antigen is unidentified.

This chain uses TRBV6-5 with TRBJ2-2; 8 nucleotides line up with TRBD1. This specimen consisted of CD4+ or CD8+ T cells sorted from blood, obtained in a trial of the OX40 agonist ivuxolimab. The sequence came from an adult with an advanced solid tumor such as melanoma, head and neck, liver or kidney cancer. The CDR3 here is CASSPRQGAIGELFF. The DNA for the CDR3 is TGTGCCAGCAGCCCCCGGCAGGGGGCTATCGGGGAGCTGTTTTTT.